A single T cell receptor (beta chain) is shown here with its context. An end of the junction differs from the germline gene, which may be a read error. Per the germline V gene, CDR1 is SGHAT and CDR2 is FQNNGV. The CDR3 is 18 residues long. TCRbeta libraries were built with three rounds of nested PCR, modified from ARM-PCR. Using its own MiXCR run on the multiplex PCR reads, TCRdb lists one record per CDR3 protein. The sample shows approximately 77,000 distinct CDR3 sequences, roughly 80% of them seen only once. The data derive from a study of tumor and adjacent non-tumor tissue in lung cancer. Overall study context: Patients were aged roughly 31 to 76, around ten men and about five women, stage I to III.

The template was RNA from unsorted bulk tissue. The normal lung tissue was taken more than 3 cm from the tumor edge. This rearrangement joins TRBV11-2 to TRBJ2-6, with D perhaps assigned TRBD1 or TRBD2 (6 bases each). The receptor was isolated from a man aged 60 to 75 with non-small cell lung cancer. Source material: distant non-tumor lung tissue. CDR3 region: CASSPTSRGAIGANVLSF. DNA for the CDR3: TGTGCCAGTAGTCCAACTAGCAGGGGAGCCATTGGGGCCAACGTCCTGAGTTTC.